This T cell receptor beta chain was sequenced for a study of CD8+ T cells in alopecia areata. Study-level background: For the treated group, dosing was oral tofacitinib at 5 to 10 mg twice daily.

Germline CDR1 SGHTA, CDR2 FQGNSA. This CDR3 spans 18 amino acids. With 5 bases removed from V and 5 bases from J, the gap between germline ends came to 27 bases. As for treatment: oral pan-JAK inhibitor, 5-10 mg twice daily. Peripheral blood and lesional scalp punch biopsies were taken from alopecia areata patients. The authors sorted CD4+ and CD8+ T cells from PBMCs. A few counts support this clone. Its antigen is unidentified. The authors extracted RNA and reverse transcribed it into cDNA as the sequencing template. The assay was immunoSEQ multiplex PCR, and TCRdb's table has in-frame clones only and misses some. The table has some 170,000 clones, about 55% seen once; the top ten hold 9.5% to 14%. Study results and limitations: Relative to normal scalp, lesional scalp, especially alopecia totalis/universalis, showed higher clonality.

The V gene is TRBV7-2, the J gene TRBJ2-5, with D tentatively TRBD2 (6 bases). The clonotype originates from a human donor with alopecia areata. The sequencing here drew on CD8+ T cells sorted from blood, taken at week 24, from a patient treated with tofacitinib. CDR3 sequence (DNA): TGTGCCAGCAGCCTGCAGATGGCGGGGAGCCCCGTAGGGGAGACCCAGTACTTC. It specifies CASSLQMAGSPVGETQYF.